This TCR beta chain came from a study of blood T cell repertoires in COVID-19. Study background: COVID-19 samples, acute and convalescent, were from the United States, Italy and Spain. PBMCs, B-cell-depleted T cells, or T cells provided the cDNA or gDNA that made up the material.

The repertoire was sequenced with immunoSEQ multiplex PCR; TCRdb's copy has only in-frame clones and lacks some. Altogether roughly 250,000 clones are present, about 88% being singletons, with the ten largest covering 0.75% to 1%. V was pared by 4 bases and J by 11 bases, with 9 bases between. CDR1 MNHEY and CDR2 SVGEGT come from the germline V gene. CDR3 size: 11 residues. Sample: peripheral blood. The chain uses TRBV6-2 or TRBV6-3 and TRBJ1-5, with no clear D. The source is a woman between 40 and 55 years old who had recovered from COVID-19. The CDR3 reads CASSSGSAQHF. The CDR3 nucleotides are TGTGCCAGCAGTTCGGGGTCGGCCCAGCATTTT.